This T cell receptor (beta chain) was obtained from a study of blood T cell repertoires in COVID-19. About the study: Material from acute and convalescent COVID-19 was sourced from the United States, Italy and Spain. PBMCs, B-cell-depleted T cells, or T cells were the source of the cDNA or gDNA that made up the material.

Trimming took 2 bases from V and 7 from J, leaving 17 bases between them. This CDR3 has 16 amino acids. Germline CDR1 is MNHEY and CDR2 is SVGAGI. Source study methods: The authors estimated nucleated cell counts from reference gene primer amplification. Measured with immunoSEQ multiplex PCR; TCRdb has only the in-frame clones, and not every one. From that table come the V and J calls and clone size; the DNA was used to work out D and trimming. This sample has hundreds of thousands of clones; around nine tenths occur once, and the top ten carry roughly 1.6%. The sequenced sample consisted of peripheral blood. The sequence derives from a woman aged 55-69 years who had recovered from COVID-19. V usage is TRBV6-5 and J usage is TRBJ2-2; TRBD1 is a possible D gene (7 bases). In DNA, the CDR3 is TGTGCCAGCAGTTACCCGACAGGGAGGAGTGGCGGGGAGCTGTTTTTT. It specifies CASSYPTGRSGGELFF.